These 4 T cell receptor beta chains originate from one sample sequenced in a study of CD8 T cells in ankylosing spondylitis. Notes on the study in general: The study identified a TCR beta motif of under ten highly homologous variants that appeared characteristic of ankylosing spondylitis blood.

From the 5' RACE reads, TCRdb called clonotypes with MiXCR, one entry per CDR3 protein. In the table there are roughly 440,000 distinct CDR3 sequences, 15% to 20% of which are singletons. These receptors have no known antigen. The sequencing sample was made of blood, either unsorted or a sorted T cell fraction (not recorded which). These receptors came from a male donor with ankylosing spondylitis.

At least ten counts were recorded for this clonotype. The J gene is TRBJ1-6, the V gene TRBV5-1; 7 positions match TRBD1. The CDR3 has 18 residues. The germline V gene encodes CDR1 SGHRS and CDR2 YFSETQ. Trimming cost V 4 bases and J 6 bases; bases outside gene matches: 16. CDR3 nucleotides: TGCGCCAGCAGCATGGATGTGGAGCTACAGGGGCCTAATTCACCCCTCCACTTT. It encodes CASSMDVELQGPNSPLHF.

This clonotype was recorded at least ten times. The V and J genes are TRBV5-1 and TRBJ2-3; 12 bases line up with TRBD2. This CDR3 comprises 16 residues. CDR1 and CDR2 from the germline V gene are SGHRS and YFSETQ. V lost 0 bases to trimming and J lost 7 bases; unmatched junction nucleotides: 6. The CDR3 loop is CASSLGTSGISYTQYF. CDR3 sequence (DNA): TGCGCCAGCAGCTTGGGGACTAGCGGGATTTCGTATACGCAGTATTTT. The whole variable domain, filled in from reference TRBV5-1 and TRBJ2-3, reads KAGVTQTPRYLIKTRGQQVTLSCSPISGHRSVSWYQQTPGQGLQFLFEYFSETQRNKGNFPGRFSGRQFSNSRSEMNVSTLELGDSALYLCASSLGTSGISYTQYFGPGTRLTVL.

The chain couples TRBV19 to TRBJ2-7, with D possibly TRBD2 on 5 matching bases. Germline V gives CDR1 LNHDA, CDR2 SQIVND (reference sequence). There are 14 residues in the CDR3. Trimming cost V 3 bases and J 3 bases, with 12 bases left between them. The CDR3 DNA reads as TGTGCCAGTAGTATTACCGGGGATAGCTACGAGCAGTACTTC. It encodes CASSITGDSYEQYF.

The CDR3 DNA sequence: TGTGCCAGTACCAAGGACAGGGGGAACACTGAAGCTTTCTTT. Its translation: CASTKDRGNTEAFF. This rearrangement joins TRBV19 to TRBJ1-1, with TRBD1 matching 9 bases. Losses at the gene ends were 7 bases for V and 1 base for J; bases not matched to a gene: 4. The CDR3 length is 14 residues. Germline-derived CDR1 and CDR2 are LNHDA and SQIVND (reference sequence). The variable domain in full, completed from reference TRBV19 and TRBJ1-1, reads DGGITQSPKYLFRKEGQNVTLSCEQNLNHDAMYWYRQDPGQGLRLIYYSQIVNDFQKGDIAEGYSVSREKKESFPLTVTSAQKNPTAFYLCASTKDRGNTEAFFGQGTRLTVV.